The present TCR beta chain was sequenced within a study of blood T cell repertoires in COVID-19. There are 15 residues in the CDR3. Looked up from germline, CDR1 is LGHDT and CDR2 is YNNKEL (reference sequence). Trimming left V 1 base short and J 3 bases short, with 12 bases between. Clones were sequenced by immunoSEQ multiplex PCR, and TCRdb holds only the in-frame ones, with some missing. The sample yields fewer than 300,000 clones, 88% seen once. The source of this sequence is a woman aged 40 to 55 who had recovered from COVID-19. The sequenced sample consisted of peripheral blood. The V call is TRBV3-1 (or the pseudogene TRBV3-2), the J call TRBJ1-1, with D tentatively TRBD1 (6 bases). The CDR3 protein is CASSQVGGAHTEAFF. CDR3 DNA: TGTGCCAGCAGCCAAGTAGGGGGGGCCCACACTGAAGCTTTCTTT.